Shown below are 12 T cell receptor beta chains from a single sample sequenced in a study of beta chain features in type 1 diabetes. What was sequenced were expressed TCRB transcripts, since all of the isolated RNA had been reverse transcribed. This table comes from immunoSEQ multiplex PCR, and its TCRdb copy is limited to in-frame clones, with some not included. The sample has hundreds of thousands of clones, 25% to 35% seen once. Sequencing was performed on naive CD4+ T cells from blood. All receptors come from a man aged 18 to 29 in good health.

The chain joins TRBV29-1 to TRBJ2-5, with a weak D call TRBD2 (6 bases). Matching the DNA end better, TRBJ2-7 makes the J call doubtful. Germline-derived CDR1 and CDR2 are SQVTM and ANQGSEA. This CDR3 comprises 10 residues. CDR3 loop: CSVAGDEQYF. The CDR3 DNA reads as TGCAGCGTTGCGGGGGACGAGCAGTACTTC.

This clone showed up just a few times. The rearrangement links TRBV7-9 to TRBJ1-2; D is undetermined. The CDR3 runs to 13 residues. V shed 3 bases and J shed 4 bases, with 9 bases lying between them. Germline V CDR1 and CDR2: SEHNR, FQNEAQ (reference sequence). The CDR3 loop reads CASSLWQSYGYTF. The DNA of the CDR3 is TGTGCCAGCAGCTTGTGGCAAAGCTATGGCTACACCTTC.

This clone appeared a few times. The chain has TRBV29-1 and TRBJ2-1; 14 nucleotides agree with TRBD2. Germline CDR1 and CDR2: SQVTM and ANQGSEA. Trimming at V came to 7 bases and at J to 10 bases, leaving 6 bases not matched to a gene. CDR3 length: 13 amino acids. The chain's CDR3 is CSGGTSGSREQFF. DNA of the CDR3: TGCAGCGGAGGGACTAGCGGGAGCCGGGAGCAGTTCTTC.

This clone was detected a few times. V gene TRBV18 combines with J gene TRBJ1-5, with D perhaps matching TRBD1 (5 bases). Germline V gene sequence: CDR1 KGHSH, CDR2 LQKENI. The CDR3 has 15 amino acids. The germline V and J ends were trimmed by 2 bases and 6 bases, with 14 bases remaining between them. Here the CDR3 DNA reads TGTGCCAGCTCACCAGGGGACGGAGATAGTCAGCCCCAGCATTTT. Protein product: CASSPGDGDSQPQHF.

A word on this clone: This same CDR3 is encoded by further DNA sequences in the sample. DNA of the CDR3: TGTGCCAGCTCACCACCGGGCTCCGGGGAGACCCAGTACTTC. Protein sequence: CASSPPGSGETQYF. The genes are TRBV18 and TRBJ2-5, with D unclear. V lost 0 bases to trimming and J lost 5 bases, with 10 bases between them. The germline gives CDR1 KGHSH, CDR2 LQKENI. The CDR3 length is 14 residues.

This clone was seen a handful of times. The rearrangement joins TRBV5-1 to TRBJ2-1; tentative D call: TRBD1 (5 bases). V was cut by 3 bases and J by 7 bases, with 23 bases left in between. The CDR3 runs to 17 residues. Germline V gene data show CDR1 as SGHRS and CDR2 as YFSETQ. The CDR3 nucleotides are TGCGCCAGCAGCTCATTTATACTAACGGGTAGGGGAAATGAGCAGTTCTTC. Its protein product is CASSSFILTGRGNEQFF.

This clone was detected a few times. The rearrangement links TRBV5-6 to TRBJ2-5; D not certain. CDR1 SGHDT and CDR2 YYEEEE come from the germline V gene. Trimming took off 2 bases at V and 4 bases at J, with 6 bases between the two ends. The CDR3 has 12 residues. This chain's CDR3 is CASSFERETQYF. The CDR3 bases are TGTGCCAGCAGCTTCGAACGAGAGACCCAGTACTTC. The full variable domain, in which reference TRBV5-6 and TRBJ2-5 provide the parts outside the CDR3, is DAGVTQSPTHLIKTRGQQVTLRCSPKSGHDTVSWYQQALGQGPQFIFQYYEEEERQRGNFPDRFSGHQFPNYSSELNVNALLLGDSALYLCASSFERETQYFGPGTRLLVL.

This clone has more than one count but fewer than ten. The V and J genes are TRBV4-1 and TRBJ1-4; tentative D call: TRBD1 (5 bases). V was pared by 4 bases and J by 2 bases, with 14 bases between. Germline V gene sequence: CDR1 MGHRA, CDR2 YSYEKL. The CDR3 is 16 amino acids. The CDR3 region is CASSRFQGTTNEKLFF. The CDR3 bases are TGCGCCAGCAGCCGGTTCCAGGGAACGACTAATGAAAAACTGTTTTTT.

This chain links TRBV30 with TRBJ1-1; possible D gene TRBD1, 6 bases. The CDR3 runs to 13 residues. Per the germline V gene, CDR1 is GTSNPN and CDR2 is SVGIG (reference sequence). V lost 5 bases and J lost 0, with 10 bases in between. The CDR3 loop is CAWGRGMNTEAFF. The CDR3, as DNA: TGTGCCTGGGGCAGGGGCATGAACACTGAAGCTTTCTTT.

This clone was seen only a few times. The gene calls are TRBV7-6 and TRBJ2-2; the match to TRBD2 covers 9 bases. After removal of 7 bases from V and 2 bases from J, the junction contained 11 bases not matched to a gene. From germline, CDR1 is SGHVS and CDR2 FNYEAQ. The CDR3 consists of 17 residues. This chain's CDR3 is CASTSSGTSINTGELFF. In DNA, the CDR3 is TGTGCCAGCACCTCTAGCGGGACTAGTATCAACACCGGGGAGCTGTTTTTT.

This chain joins TRBV15 and TRBJ1-4; 8 bases match TRBD1. In germline, CDR1 is LNHNV, CDR2 YYDKDF (reference sequence). V lost 1 base, J lost 6 bases, and 4 bases stayed unmatched. The CDR3 sequence is 15 residues long. The CDR3 here is CATSRAGGDYEKLFF. The CDR3 DNA reads TGTGCCACCAGCAGAGCAGGGGGCGATTATGAAAAACTGTTTTTT. Full variable domain (missing parts from reference TRBV15 and TRBJ1-4): DAMVIQNPRYQVTQFGKPVTLSCSQTLNHNVMYWYQQKSSQAPKLLFHYYDKDFNNEADTPDNFQSRRPNTSFCFLDIRSPGLGDTAMYLCATSRAGGDYEKLFFGSGTQLSVL.

The V call is TRBV19, the J call TRBJ2-2; possibly TRBD2 for D (6 bases). The CDR3 loop spans 13 amino acids. Trimming pared 4 bases from V and 5 bases from J, leaving 8 bases between. The germline V gene has CDR1 LNHDA and CDR2 SQIVND (reference sequence). The CDR3 reads CASSTGGTGELFF. The CDR3 DNA reads as TGTGCCAGTAGTACCGGAGGGACCGGGGAGCTGTTTTTT.